This T cell receptor (beta chain) was sequenced in a study of blood T cell repertoires in COVID-19. Study overall: COVID-19 samples from acute and convalescent phases originated in the United States, Italy and Spain. PBMCs, B-cell-depleted T cells, or T cells were the source of the cDNA or gDNA that made up the material.

The CDR3 has 16 residues. The germline V gene encodes CDR1 SGHTA and CDR2 FQGNSA. The germline V and J ends were trimmed by 1 base and 0 bases, with 12 bases remaining between them. Per the original methods: Scientists estimated how many nucleated cells there were by amplifying reference gene primers. TCRdb's copy holds only in-frame clones and misses some; the assay was immunoSEQ multiplex PCR. V and J calls and clone size are given by that table; D and trimming were obtained from the DNA. The repertoire has some 380,000 clones, around 91% of them found once; the top ten carry about 7%. V is TRBV7-2 and J is TRBJ2-5; D may be TRBD1 (6 bases). The sequenced sample was peripheral blood. The sequence derives from a man between 18 and 29 years old with active or convalescent COVID-19. The CDR3 reads CASSLGGPVNQETQYF. The CDR3 nucleotides are TGTGCCAGCAGCTTAGGGGGGCCGGTAAACCAAGAGACCCAGTACTTC. The whole variable domain, filled in from reference TRBV7-2 and TRBJ2-5, reads GAGVSQSPSNKVTEKGKDVELRCDPISGHTALYWYRQSLGQGLEFLIYFQGNSAPDKSGLPSDRFSAERTGGSVSTLTIQRTQQEDSAVYLCASSLGGPVNQETQYFGPGTRLLVL.